This T cell receptor beta chain was recovered during a study of cytomegalovirus exposure and HLA in healthy donors. Amplification used 60 Vbeta primers and 13 Jbeta primers. The table came from immunoSEQ multiplex PCR; TCRdb's copy has only in-frame clones and leaves some out. The profile shows 150,000 to 200,000 clones, 77% of them singletons. Concerning this clone itself: What it recognizes is unknown. The sample has other DNA sequences that encode this CDR3 too.

Broader study findings: Usually a TCR sequence was rare, but some public TCRs were found in many donors. Relative to the approximately 670-donor mean, N-insertions were reportedly fewer in an Asian-associated ancestry cluster in a later analysis.

The V and J ends lost 5 bases and 6 bases, in that order; junction bases with no gene match: 7. The CDR3 covers 14 residues. Germline V CDR1 and CDR2: MNHEY, SVGAGI. Sequenced material: PBMCs. This chain links TRBV6-5 with TRBJ2-7; TRBD1 aligns across 10 bases. This clonotype originated in a male donor in good health and CMV-seropositive. This CDR3 reads CASSGLGQGPEQYF. In DNA form, the CDR3 reads TGTGCCAGCAGTGGCCTGGGACAGGGGCCCGAGCAGTACTTC.